Listed below are T cell receptor beta chains from one sample, sequenced in a study of T cells expressing NK-cell markers. TCRdb re-called the 5' RACE reads; one entry per CDR3 protein, DNA not given. Here the sample table reports approximately 460,000 distinct CDR3 sequences. Sequenced input: blood T cells: a sorted CD56 or NKG2C T cell subset, CD4+ or CD8+ T cells, or bulk PBMC T cells (not recorded which). These receptors were taken from a woman between 18 and 75 years old in good health. CDR3s include the opening cysteine and the closing phenylalanine or tryptophan.

>TRBV20-1|TRBJ2-7
CSAAGLGYEQYF
>TRBV5-1|TRBJ1-4
CASSTGFPTNEKLFF
>TRBV7-8|TRBJ2-5
CASSLGPGGPRLETQYF
>TRBV11-2|TRBJ2-5
CASSFRAGAETQYF
>TRBV20-1|TRBJ2-1
CSARAGGNSYNEQFF
>TRBV7-3|TRBJ2-1
CASSSLAGDYNEQFF
>TRBV20-1|TRBJ2-1
CSATGTKLPYEQFF
>TRBV7-9|TRBJ2-7
CASSLNDPRAYEQYF
>TRBV9|TRBJ2-1
CASSLTRGLSSYNEQFF
>TRBV28|TRBJ2-7
CASRPGPGGYEQYF
>TRBV18|TRBJ2-1
CASSPRASGAYNEQFF
>TRBV3-1|TRBJ2-4
CASSQDLTSGVMDIQYF
>TRBV14|TRBJ2-1
CASSLVLASYNEQFF
>TRBV29-1|TRBJ1-1
CSGEGWNTEAFF
>TRBV18|TRBJ2-1
CASSPLDRGNEQFF
>TRBV28|TRBJ2-2
CASSFRNAGELFF
>TRBV5-1|TRBJ1-1
CASSLESVGTEAFF
>TRBV5-5|TRBJ2-7
CASSIAGGSSYEQYF
>TRBV29-1|TRBJ2-5
CSVGQAGETQYF
>TRBV9|TRBJ2-3
CASSVNADTQYF
>TRBV29-1|TRBJ2-7
CSVGGVQYEQYF
>TRBV5-1|TRBJ1-2
CASSHDSFYGYTF
>TRBV29-1|TRBJ2-3
CSVVSRRGSTDTQYF
>TRBV13|TRBJ2-1
CASSTPSVLPYNEQFF
>TRBV7-2|TRBJ2-4
CASSLGLGKNIQYF
>TRBV12-3/TRBV12-4|TRBJ2-1
CASSSPPDLRGHEQFF
>TRBV20-1|TRBJ2-5
CSARSGLAGTQYF
>TRBV20-1|TRBJ1-5
CSAAGSDGNQPQHF
>TRBV6-1|TRBJ2-1
CASMAGAYNEQFF
>TRBV10-3|TRBJ2-5
CAISAGLGETQYF
>TRBV20-1|TRBJ2-1
CSASSGSYNEQFF
>TRBV5-1|TRBJ2-6
CASSIGFGVGANVLTF
>TRBV9|TRBJ2-5
CASSVMGDRDYRETQYF
>TRBV11-2|TRBJ2-5
CASSLGDPVASGGSYQETQYF
>TRBV11-2|TRBJ1-2
CASSLGQTVNYGYTF
>TRBV20-1|TRBJ2-4
CSARALAGPRDKNIQYF
>TRBV20-1|TRBJ1-1
CSAPYRGMNTEAFF
>TRBV18|TRBJ1-2
CASSRGTDSNYGYTF
>TRBV11-2|TRBJ2-5
CASSLALQETQYF
>TRBV15|TRBJ2-1
CATSRTPLSYNEQFF
>TRBV12-3/TRBV12-4|TRBJ2-1
CASTLGGGYNEQFF
>TRBV3-1|TRBJ1-4
CASSPGGGNEKLFF
>TRBV20-1|TRBJ2-7
CSARDLSEQYF
>TRBV4-3|TRBJ2-3
CASSPQTWADTQYF
>TRBV5-1|TRBJ1-2
CASSYEGADYGYTF
>TRBV6-1|TRBJ2-1
CASSLSPGISYNEQFF
>TRBV7-2|TRBJ2-3
CATSSRVIGAQYF
>TRBV2|TRBJ2-1
CASNRKRNEQFF
>TRBV7-9|TRBJ2-1
CASSLAASSGGAYEQFF
>TRBV13|TRBJ2-5
CASSLFEVEERERETQYF
>TRBV27|TRBJ1-5
CASRPVVGSNQPQHF
>TRBV5-6|TRBJ1-5
CASSLGRVNQPQHF
>TRBV29-1|TRBJ2-2
CSVASPPWREGSGELFF
>TRBV20-1|TRBJ2-7
CSAPAFTGGAREGKYYEQYF
>TRBV20-1|TRBJ2-3
CSARGVTGPFTDTQYF
>TRBV3-1|TRBJ2-3
CASSQAVGKTDTQYF
>TRBV5-1|TRBJ2-5
CASSRTSGIAETQYF
>TRBV20-1|TRBJ2-2
CSARDFGAPFGELFF
>TRBV5-1|TRBJ1-1
CASSLSGSGNTEAFF
>TRBV4-3|TRBJ2-3
CASSPVLGGEGTDTQYF